This T cell receptor beta chain comes out of a study of PD-1 blockade in mismatch repair-deficient tumors. Study overall: All were previously treated, progressing patients with over 9 mismatch repair-deficient cancer types. Study outcomes and limitations: Rapid post-treatment expansion, then contraction, generally preceding radiologic response, marked tumor-resident clones.

About this clone itself: The antigen is unknown.

Germline CDR1 is GTSNPN and CDR2 is SVGIG (reference sequence). The V end was cut by 0 bases, the J end by 1 base, with 6 bases between. The CDR3 runs 14 residues. Mismatch repair deficiency was confirmed in all patients, by PCR or immunohistochemistry. The TCR-sequenced patients were a few responders to pembrolizumab. Assay used: immunoSEQ multiplex PCR; TCRdb lists only in-frame clones, some missing. Of tens of thousands of clones detected, over 65% appear once; the ten largest clones hold about 3.5%. The chain is built from TRBV30 and TRBJ2-2; D not certain. This clonotype was sampled from an adult with mismatch repair-deficient cancer. Sample: peripheral blood, taken 4 weeks after starting pembrolizumab. The CDR3: CAWSVGLNTGELFF. The CDR3 DNA reads TGTGCCTGGAGTGTCGGCCTGAACACCGGGGAGCTGTTTTTT.